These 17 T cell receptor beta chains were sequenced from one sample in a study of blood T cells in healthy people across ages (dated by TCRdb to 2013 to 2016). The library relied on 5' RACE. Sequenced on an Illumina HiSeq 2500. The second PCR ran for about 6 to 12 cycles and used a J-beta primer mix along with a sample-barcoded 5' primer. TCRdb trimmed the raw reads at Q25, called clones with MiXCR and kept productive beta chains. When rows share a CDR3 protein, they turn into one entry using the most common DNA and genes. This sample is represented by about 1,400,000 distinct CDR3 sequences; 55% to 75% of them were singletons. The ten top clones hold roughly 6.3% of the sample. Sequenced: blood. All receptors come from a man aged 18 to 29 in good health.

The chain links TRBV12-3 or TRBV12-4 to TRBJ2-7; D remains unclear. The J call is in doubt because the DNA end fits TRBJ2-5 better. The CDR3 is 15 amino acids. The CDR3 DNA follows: TGTGCCAGCAGTTCATATGGGATTACTCAAGAGACCCAGTACTTC. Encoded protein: CASSSYGITQETQYF.

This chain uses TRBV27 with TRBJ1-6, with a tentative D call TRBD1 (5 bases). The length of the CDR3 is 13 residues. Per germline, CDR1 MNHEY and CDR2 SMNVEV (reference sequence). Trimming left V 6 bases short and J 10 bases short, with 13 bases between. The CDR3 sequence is CASRSGGGSPLHF. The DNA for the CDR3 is TGTGCCAGCAGGTCAGGCGGGGGGTCACCCCTCCACTTT.

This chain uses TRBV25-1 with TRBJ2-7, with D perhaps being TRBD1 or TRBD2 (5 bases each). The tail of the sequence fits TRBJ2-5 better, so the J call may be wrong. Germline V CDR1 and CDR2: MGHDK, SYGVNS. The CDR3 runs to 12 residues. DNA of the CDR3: TGTGCCAGCAGTGTTTGGGGGGAGACCCAGTACTTC. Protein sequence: CASSVWGETQYF.

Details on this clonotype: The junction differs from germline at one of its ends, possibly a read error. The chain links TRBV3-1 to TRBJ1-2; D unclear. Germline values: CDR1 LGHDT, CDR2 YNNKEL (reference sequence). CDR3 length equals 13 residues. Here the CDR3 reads CASSPSGSYDYTF. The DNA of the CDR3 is TGTGCCAGCAGCCCGAGTGGAAGCTATGACTACACCTTC.

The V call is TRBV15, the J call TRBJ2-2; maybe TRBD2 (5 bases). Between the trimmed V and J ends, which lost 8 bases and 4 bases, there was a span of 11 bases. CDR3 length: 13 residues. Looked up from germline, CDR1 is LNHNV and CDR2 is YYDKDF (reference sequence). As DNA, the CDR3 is TGTGCCACCTCGGGGATAGGCACCGGGGAGCTGTTTTTT. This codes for CATSGIGTGELFF.

DNA for the CDR3: TGTGCCAGCAGGGACAGGGAAAAGGGCAATGAGCAGTTCTTC. This sequence encodes CASRDREKGNEQFF. The J gene is TRBJ2-1, the V gene TRBV12-3 or TRBV12-4; 8 positions match TRBD1. This CDR3 is 14 amino acids long. Trimming at V came to 6 bases and at J to 6 bases, leaving 7 bases not matched to a gene.

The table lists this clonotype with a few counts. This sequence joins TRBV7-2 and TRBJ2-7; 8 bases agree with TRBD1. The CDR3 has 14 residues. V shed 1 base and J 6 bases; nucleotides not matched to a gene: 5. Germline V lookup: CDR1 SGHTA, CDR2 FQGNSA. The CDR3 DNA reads TGTGCCAGCAGCTTAGGAGGACAGGGCGTCGAGCAGTACTTC. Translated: CASSLGGQGVEQYF.

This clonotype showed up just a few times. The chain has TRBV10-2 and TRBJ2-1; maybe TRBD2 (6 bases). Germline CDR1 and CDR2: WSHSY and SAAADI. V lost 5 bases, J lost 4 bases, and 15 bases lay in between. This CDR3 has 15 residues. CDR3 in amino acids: CASSLALMGYNEQFF. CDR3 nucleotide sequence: TGCGCCAGCAGTCTAGCGTTAATGGGTTACAATGAGCAGTTCTTC.

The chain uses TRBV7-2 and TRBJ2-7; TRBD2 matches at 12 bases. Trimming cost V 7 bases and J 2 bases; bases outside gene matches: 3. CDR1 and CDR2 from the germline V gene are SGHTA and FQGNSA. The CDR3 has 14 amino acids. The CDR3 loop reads CASTLAGGAYEQYF. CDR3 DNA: TGTGCCAGCACCCTAGCGGGAGGGGCCTACGAGCAGTACTTC.

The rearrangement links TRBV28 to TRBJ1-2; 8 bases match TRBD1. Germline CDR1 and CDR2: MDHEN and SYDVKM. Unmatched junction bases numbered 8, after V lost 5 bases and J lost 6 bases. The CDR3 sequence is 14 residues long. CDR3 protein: CASSERTGRDGYTF. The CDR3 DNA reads TGTGCCAGCAGTGAAAGGACAGGGCGAGATGGCTACACCTTC.

The CDR3 is CASSLGQGEKDGYTF. The CDR3 DNA follows: TGTGCCAGCAGCCTCGGACAGGGGGAGAAGGATGGCTACACCTTC. The chain combines TRBV11-2 with TRBJ1-2; 10 positions match TRBD1. Germline V gene sequence: CDR1 SGHAT, CDR2 FQNNGV. The CDR3 spans 15 residues. J lost 6 bases, V lost 5 bases, and 9 bases had no gene match. Full variable domain (rest looked up from reference TRBV11-2 and TRBJ1-2): EAGVAQSPRYKIIEKRQSVAFWCNPISGHATLYWYQQILGQGPKLLIQFQNNGVVDDSQLPKDRFSAERLKGVDSTLKIQPAKLEDSAVYLCASSLGQGEKDGYTFGSGTRLTVV.

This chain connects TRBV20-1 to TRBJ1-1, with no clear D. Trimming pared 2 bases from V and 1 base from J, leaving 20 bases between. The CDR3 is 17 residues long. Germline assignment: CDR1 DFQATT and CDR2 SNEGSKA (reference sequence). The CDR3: CSARLIGPGLTNTEAFF. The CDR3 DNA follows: TGCAGTGCTAGACTAATAGGTCCTGGACTCACGAACACTGAAGCTTTCTTT.

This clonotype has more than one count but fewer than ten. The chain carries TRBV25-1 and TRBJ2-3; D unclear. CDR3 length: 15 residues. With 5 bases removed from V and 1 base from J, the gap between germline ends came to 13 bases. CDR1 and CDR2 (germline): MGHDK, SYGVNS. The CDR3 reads CASSSKRAGTDTQYF. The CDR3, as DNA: TGTGCCAGCAGTAGTAAACGGGCTGGCACAGATACGCAGTATTTT.

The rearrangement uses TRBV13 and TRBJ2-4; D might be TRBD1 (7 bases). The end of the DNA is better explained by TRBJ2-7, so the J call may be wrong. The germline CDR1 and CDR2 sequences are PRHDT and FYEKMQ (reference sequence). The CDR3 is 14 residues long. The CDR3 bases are TGTGCCAGCAGGCAGGGGGGCGCCAAATACGAGCAGTACTTC. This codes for CASRQGGAKYEQYF.

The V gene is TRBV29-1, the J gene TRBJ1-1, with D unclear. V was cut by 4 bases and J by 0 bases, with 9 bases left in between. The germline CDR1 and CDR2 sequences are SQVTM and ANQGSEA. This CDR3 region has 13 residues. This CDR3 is CSVGGSLNTEAFF. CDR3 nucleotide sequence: TGCAGCGTTGGAGGCAGTTTGAACACTGAAGCTTTCTTT.

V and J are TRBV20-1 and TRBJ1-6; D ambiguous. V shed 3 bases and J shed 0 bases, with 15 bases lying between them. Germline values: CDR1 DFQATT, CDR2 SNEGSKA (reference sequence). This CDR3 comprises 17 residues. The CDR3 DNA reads TGCAGTGCTAGCCGCGGACGCCGAAGCTCCTATAATTCACCCCTCCACTTT. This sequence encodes CSASRGRRSSYNSPLHF.

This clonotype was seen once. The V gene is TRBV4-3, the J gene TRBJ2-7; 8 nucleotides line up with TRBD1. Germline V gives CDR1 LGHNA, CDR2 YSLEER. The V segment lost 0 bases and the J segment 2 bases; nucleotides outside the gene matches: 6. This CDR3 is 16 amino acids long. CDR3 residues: CASSQERTGLTYEQYF. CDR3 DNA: TGCGCCAGCAGCCAAGAGCGGACAGGGCTAACCTACGAGCAGTACTTC.